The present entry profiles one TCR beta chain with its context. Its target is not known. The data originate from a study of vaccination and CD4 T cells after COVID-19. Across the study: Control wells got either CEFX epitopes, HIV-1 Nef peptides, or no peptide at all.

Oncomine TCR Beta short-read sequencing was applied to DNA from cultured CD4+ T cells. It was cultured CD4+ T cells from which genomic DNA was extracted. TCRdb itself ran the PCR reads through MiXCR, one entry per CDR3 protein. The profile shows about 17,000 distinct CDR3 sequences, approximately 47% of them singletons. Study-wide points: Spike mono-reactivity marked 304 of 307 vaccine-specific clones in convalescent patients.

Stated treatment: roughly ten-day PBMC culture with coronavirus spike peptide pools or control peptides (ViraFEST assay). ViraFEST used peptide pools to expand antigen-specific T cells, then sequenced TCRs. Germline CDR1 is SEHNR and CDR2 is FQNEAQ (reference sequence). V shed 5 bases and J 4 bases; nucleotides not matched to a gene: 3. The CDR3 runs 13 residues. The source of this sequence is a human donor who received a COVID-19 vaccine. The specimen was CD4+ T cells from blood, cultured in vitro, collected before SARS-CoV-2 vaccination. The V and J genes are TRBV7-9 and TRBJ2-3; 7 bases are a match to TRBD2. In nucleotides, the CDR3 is TGTGCCAGCAGCAGCACTAGCGCAGATACGCAGTATTTT. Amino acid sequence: CASSSTSADTQYF. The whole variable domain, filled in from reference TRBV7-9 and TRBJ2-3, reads DTGVSQNPRHKITKRGQNVTFRCDPISEHNRLYWYRQTLGQGPEFLTYFQNEAQLEKSRLLSDRFSAERPKGSFSTLEIQRTEQGDSAMYLCASSSTSADTQYFGPGTRLTVL.